This T cell receptor beta chain appears in the sequencing data of a study of T cell clones after liver transplantation. Looking at the study overall: Apart from three HCV-positive recipients, transplants were for non-autoimmune, non-viral reasons.

Study-level points and caveats: Compared with third party-reactive sequences, donor-reactive ones declined more, independent of withdrawal success. Post-transplant time points were not standardized, so conclusions are preliminary.

As for this clone: The antigen is unknown.

Germline-derived CDR1 and CDR2 are SGHAT and FQNNGV. The CDR3 totals 15 residues. Trimming took 4 bases from V and 5 from J, leaving 17 bases between them. Method: immunoSEQ multiplex PCR; TCRdb's copy keeps in-frame clones and lacks some. This table holds fewer than 85,000 clones, approximately 80% found once. This specimen was CD4+ T cells from blood, taken 12 months after liver transplant. The chain recombines TRBV11-2 with TRBJ1-2; D call uncertain. This TCR came from a human patient who received a liver transplant. Some of these T cells may belong to the graft donor. The CDR3 here is CASSSLWRGGYGYTF. The CDR3 bases are TGTGCCAGCAGCTCCCTGTGGAGAGGAGGGTATGGCTACACCTTC.